These T cell receptor beta chains were read from a single sample in a study of brain T cells in children with intractable seizures. Produced via immunoSEQ multiplex PCR; TCRdb's table is partial and in-frame only. The sample shows about 350,000 clones, roughly 92% of them seen only once. This specimen was peripheral blood, taken less than 6 months after surgery. Every receptor here comes from a boy younger than two with tuberous sclerosis and intractable seizures. Both conserved end residues are trimmed from each CDR3.

TRBJ2-7 TRBV29-1 SVTNRDHEQY
TRBJ1-1 TRBV29-1 SDRSGGAF
TRBJ1-6 TRBV30 AWSHGGGNLH
TRBJ1-2 TRBV7-9 ASSPPRKTYGYT
TRBJ2-5 TRBV6-5 ASTLTGAGETQY
TRBJ2-5 TRBV27 ASSSLLGAQETQY
TRBJ2-7 TRBV30 AWGVPYEQY
TRBJ2-4 TRBV27 ASSSGPKNIQY
TRBJ2-7 TRBV7-9 AIAGAFSYEQY
TRBJ1-5 TRBV28 ASRDRDQPQH
TRBJ1-1 TRBV29-1 SVVPSVTLLGGTEAF
TRBJ1-4 TRBV2 ASRRIVSTTNEKLF
TRBJ1-5 TRBV2 ASSETWDRVTNQPQH
TRBJ2-1 TRBV11-2 ASSTSGRGLGEQF
TRBJ2-2 TRBV29-1 SVAGAFNTGELF
TRBJ2-2 TRBV27 ASRVAGELTGELF
TRBJ1-2 TRBV3-1/TRBV3-2 ASSQVAFGTANYGYT
TRBJ2-3 TRBV9 ASSVGQGTDTQY
TRBJ2-5 TRBV27 ASSSRGGETQY
TRBJ1-2 TRBV6-5 ASSYRQNYGYT
TRBJ2-7 TRBV6-4 ASALGVGGEQY
TRBJ1-1 TRBV13 ASSYRGDREGNTEAF
TRBJ1-1 TRBV9 ASSPQWGTLNTEAF
TRBJ2-3 TRBV5-1 ASSYRAPGPDTQY
TRBJ1-2 TRBV11-2 ASSKIRDRGIRYT
TRBJ1-1 TRBV3-1/TRBV3-2 ASSLTPSQNTEAF
TRBJ1-5 TRBV28 ASSLIGGGNQPQH